These T cell receptor beta chains were read from a single sample in a study of CD4 T cells in relation to SARS-CoV-2 and coronaviruses. TCRdb keeps only in-frame clones here, not all; method: immunoSEQ multiplex PCR. The data show under 25,000 clones, around four fifths seen once. No antigen is known for these receptors. The specimen sequenced was CD4+ T cells from PBMCs, cultured in vitro. Every receptor here comes from a human donor in good health. CDR3s include the opening cysteine and the closing phenylalanine or tryptophan. The D gene is left open where the match is weak. Clone size is not always given. Where it is, it says once, few, many or a class for expanded clones.

D gene	clone size	J gene	V gene	CDR3 DNA	CDR3 protein
TRBD2	few	TRBJ2-1	TRBV5-4	TGTGCCAGCACGGCTAGCGGGAGAATAACTGAGCAGTTCTTC	CASTASGRITEQFF
TRBD1	NA	TRBJ2-2	TRBV18	TGTGCCAGCTCACTGGGACAGGGCGAGTTCGGGGAGCTGTTTTTT	CASSLGQGEFGELFF
NA	NA	TRBJ1-1	TRBV7-9	TGTGCCAGCAGCTTAGCATCCGGAAGGGCTGAAGCTTTCTTT	CASSLASGRAEAFF
TRBD1	few	TRBJ1-2	TRBV5-4	TGTGCCAGCAGCTTGACAGGGGACTATGGCTACACCTTC	CASSLTGDYGYTF
NA	few	TRBJ1-6	TRBV28	TGTGCCAGCAGCTCAGGGGACTCACCCCTCCACTTT	CASSSGDSPLHF
NA	NA	TRBJ2-7	TRBV18	TGTGCCAGCTCACCGGATGCCCTTGAGGAGCAGTACTTC	CASSPDALEEQYF
TRBD2	NA	TRBJ2-2	TRBV10-3	TGTGCCATCAGTGAGTCGGCGGGAGGGAGGACCGGGGAGCTGTTTTTT	CAISESAGGRTGELFF
NA	few	TRBJ2-6	TRBV2	TGTGCCAGCAAGTCTGGGGCTGGGGCCAACGTCCTGACTTTC	CASKSGAGANVLTF
NA	NA	TRBJ2-5	TRBV25-1	TGTGCCAGCAGTGATCCAGGGGGGAAAACTAAAGAGACCCAGTACTTC	CASSDPGGKTKETQYF
TRBD1	NA	TRBJ2-3	TRBV29-1	TGCAGCGTGGAACAGGGGACGGGAGATACGCAGTATTTT	CSVEQGTGDTQYF
NA	NA	TRBJ2-7	TRBV7-2	TGTGCCAGCAGCTTACCCGGGACGGTAACCTACGAGCAGTACTTC	CASSLPGTVTYEQYF
TRBD1	NA	TRBJ2-3	TRBV6-1	TGTGCCAGCAGTGAAGTGTCAGGGGGCGGGGAGGATACGCAGTATTTT	CASSEVSGGGEDTQYF
TRBD2	NA	TRBJ2-7	TRBV7-9	TGTGCCAGCACCCCTCTAGCGGGAGCAGGCGAGCAGTACTTC	CASTPLAGAGEQYF
TRBD2	NA	TRBJ2-7	TRBV18	TGTGCCAGCTCATCCACCACTCTAGCGGGAGCGTCCTACGAGCAGTACTTC	CASSSTTLAGASYEQYF
TRBD2	NA	TRBJ2-3	TRBV19	TGTGCCAGTAGTTCCGGGACTAGCGGGAGGGCCTGGGATACGCAGTATTTT	CASSSGTSGRAWDTQYF
NA	NA	TRBJ2-1	TRBV29-1	TGCAGCGGCATTCAGGAAAACTACAATGAGCAGTTCTTC	CSGIQENYNEQFF
NA	NA	TRBJ1-1	TRBV30	TGTGCCTGGACAGGGCAAAACACTGAAGCTTTCTTT	CAWTGQNTEAFF
NA	NA	TRBJ1-2	TRBV5-1	TGCGCCAGCAGCTTTTCAGGGCAAAGGGATGGCTACACCTTC	CASSFSGQRDGYTF
NA	NA	TRBJ2-5	TRBV12-3/TRBV12-4	TGTGCCAGCAGTTTAGACGGCCAAGAGACCCAGTACTTC	CASSLDGQETQYF
NA	NA	TRBJ2-2	TRBV24-1	TGTGCCACCGGGCGGGACGGTAACACCGGGGAGCTGTTTTTT	CATGRDGNTGELFF
TRBD1	NA	TRBJ2-1	TRBV5-1	TGCGCCAGCAGCTGGGACAGCCGTACGGACAATGAGCAGTTCTTC	CASSWDSRTDNEQFF
NA	NA	TRBJ2-7	TRBV10-3	TGTGCCATCAGTGGGGTGGGAGGGGGCTACGAGCAGTACTTC	CAISGVGGGYEQYF
NA	NA	TRBJ1-3	TRBV9	TGTGCCAGCAGCGAGGCTTGGGCCTCCGCTGGAAACACCATATATTTT	CASSEAWASAGNTIYF
NA	NA	TRBJ2-7	TRBV19	TGTGCCAGTAGTATAGGTTTAACGGACCCCTACGAGCAGTACTTC	CASSIGLTDPYEQYF
NA	few	TRBJ1-5	TRBV15	TGTGCCACCAGCAGAGAAGGTGACAGAAATCAGCCCCAGCATTTT	CATSREGDRNQPQHF
TRBD1	NA	TRBJ1-6	TRBV10-3	TGTGCCATACAGGGGGCCAGGGGTAATTCACCCCTCCACTTT	CAIQGARGNSPLHF
TRBD2	NA	TRBJ2-7	TRBV9	TGTGCCAGCAGCGTTCGGGAGGGGGAGCAGTACTTC	CASSVREGEQYF
NA	few	TRBJ1-6	TRBV10-1	TGCGCCAGCAGTGAGTCGGCCGGGTCACCCCTCCACTTT	CASSESAGSPLHF
NA	NA	TRBJ2-7	TRBV6-5	TGTGCCACCCGGAGGGCGAGACAGGACACCTACGAGCAGTACTTC	CATRRARQDTYEQYF